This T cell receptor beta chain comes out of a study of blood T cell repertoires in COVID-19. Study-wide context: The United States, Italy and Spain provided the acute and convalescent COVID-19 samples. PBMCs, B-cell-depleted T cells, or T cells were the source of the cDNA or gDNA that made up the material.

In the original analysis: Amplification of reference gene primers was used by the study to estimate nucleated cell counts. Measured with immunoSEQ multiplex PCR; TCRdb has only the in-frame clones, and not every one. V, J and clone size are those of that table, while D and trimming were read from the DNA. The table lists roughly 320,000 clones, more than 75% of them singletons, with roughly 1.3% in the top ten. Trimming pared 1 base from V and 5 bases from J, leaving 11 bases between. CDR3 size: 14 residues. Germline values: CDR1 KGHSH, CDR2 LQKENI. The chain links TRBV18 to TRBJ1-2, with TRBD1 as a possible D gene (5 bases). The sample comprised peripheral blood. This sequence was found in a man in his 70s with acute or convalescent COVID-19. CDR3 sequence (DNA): TGTGCCAGCTCACCACAGGGGATCGCTTATGGCTACACCTTC. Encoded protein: CASSPQGIAYGYTF. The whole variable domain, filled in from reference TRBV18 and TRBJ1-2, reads NAGVMQNPRHLVRRRGQEARLRCSPMKGHSHVYWYRQLPEEGLKFMVYLQKENIIDESGMPKERFSAEFPKEGPSILRIQQVVRGDSAAYFCASSPQGIAYGYTFGSGTRLTVV.